These 13 T cell receptor beta chains were sequenced from one sample in a study of CD8 T cells in Susac syndrome. Reverse transcription of about 0.45 to 1 ug RNA was carried out with random hexamers. TCRdb re-called the immunoSEQ multiplex PCR reads through MiXCR, storing one row per CDR3 protein. In the table there are 75,000 to 95,000 distinct CDR3 sequences, 95% to 96% of which are singletons. The sample consisted of CD8+ T cells from PBMCs. These receptors all come from a human donor with Susac syndrome.

The rearrangement joins TRBV30 to TRBJ1-5, with D unclear. Germline V gene data show CDR1 as GTSNPN and CDR2 as SVGIG (reference sequence). Trimming stripped 2 bases from V and 5 bases from J, with 22 bases between. This CDR3 spans 17 amino acids. The CDR3 DNA follows: TGTGCCTGGAGTCTAAGTGGTGTCAGTAAAGGATATCAGCCCCAGCATTTT. Translating gives CAWSLSGVSKGYQPQHF.

The J gene is TRBJ1-4, the V gene TRBV3-1; D call uncertain. This CDR3 has 15 amino acids. Germline V CDR1 and CDR2: LGHDT, YNNKEL (reference sequence). V lost 4 bases and J lost 3, with 12 bases in between. The CDR3 nucleotides are TGTGCCAGCAGCCCCCTCGGGGAAGCTAATGAAAAACTGTTTTTT. Translation: CASSPLGEANEKLFF. Variable domain in full (rest from reference TRBV3-1 and TRBJ1-4): DTAVSQTPKYLVTQMGNDKSIKCEQNLGHDTMYWYKQDSKKFLKIMFSYNNKELIINETVPNRFSPKSPDKAHLNLHINSLELGDSAVYFCASSPLGEANEKLFFGSGTQLSVL.

This chain joins TRBV12-3 or TRBV12-4 and TRBJ1-1; a possible D gene is TRBD1 (5 bases). Trimming took 8 bases from V and 5 from J, leaving 24 bases between them. This CDR3 has 16 amino acids. The chain's CDR3 is CASESVGQPGGTEAFF. The CDR3 DNA reads as TGTGCCAGCGAATCGGTCGGGCAACCCGGGGGGACTGAAGCTTTCTTT.

This sequence joins TRBV29-1 and TRBJ1-5; D may be TRBD1 (6 bases). Germline CDR1 is SQVTM and CDR2 is ANQGSEA. This CDR3 contains 12 residues. V lost 2 bases and J 7 bases, leaving 9 bases between the germline ends. CDR3 nucleotides: TGCAGCGTTGAAACGGGGGGCCAGCCCCAGCATTTT. This translates into CSVETGGQPQHF.

DNA of the CDR3: TGCAGTGCTAGTTCGACCGAGACCCAGTACTTC. Protein sequence: CSASSTETQYF. The chain joins TRBV20-1 to TRBJ2-5; D gene unclear. Deletions cut 3 bases from V and 5 bases from J, with 7 bases between. The CDR3 has 11 amino acids. CDR1 and CDR2 from the germline V gene are DFQATT and SNEGSKA (reference sequence).

The V call is TRBV29-1, the J call TRBJ1-2, with 10 positions matching TRBD1. The V gene's germline CDR1 is SQVTM and CDR2 ANQGSEA. V lost 8 bases to trimming and J lost 7 bases; unmatched junction nucleotides: 7. This CDR3 contains 12 residues. CDR3 coding DNA: TGCAGCATTATAGACAGGGGGCTTGGCTACACCTTC. Residues: CSIIDRGLGYTF.

This rearrangement joins TRBV20-1 to TRBJ1-4, with TRBD1 as a possible D gene (5 bases). Germline V gene data show CDR1 as DFQATT and CDR2 as SNEGSKA (reference sequence). This CDR3 comprises 15 residues. V dropped 2 bases and J dropped 7 bases, with 17 bases sitting between them. The CDR3, as DNA: TGCAGTGCTAGAATACGGGGGGGACCCCTTGAAAAACTGTTTTTT. Its protein product is CSARIRGGPLEKLFF.

This chain links TRBV6-2 or TRBV6-3 with TRBJ2-7; D assignment may be TRBD1 or TRBD2 (6 bases each). Germline values: CDR1 MNHEY, CDR2 SVGEGT. V lost 6 bases to trimming and J lost 5 bases, with 20 bases between them. This CDR3 has 15 amino acids. This CDR3 reads CASRAGTRESDEQYF. The CDR3 DNA sequence: TGTGCCAGCAGGGCCGGGACACGGGAGTCAGACGAGCAGTACTTC.

The chain uses TRBV28 and TRBJ2-7; 7 bases align to TRBD2. This CDR3 spans 15 amino acids. Trimming cost V 3 bases and J 3 bases; bases outside gene matches: 8. The germline V gene encodes CDR1 MDHEN and CDR2 SYDVKM. In DNA, the CDR3 is TGTGCCAGCAGTTTGGTTCGGGGGGACTACTACGAGCAGTACTTC. Translation gives CASSLVRGDYYEQYF.

The rearrangement links TRBV20-1 to TRBJ2-7; D is perhaps TRBD1 (6 bases). CDR3 length: 13 amino acids. CDR1 and CDR2 from the germline V gene are DFQATT and SNEGSKA (reference sequence). V was clipped by 2 bases and J by 2 bases, with 10 bases between them. For the CDR3, the DNA is TGCAGTGCTAGACAGGCAGGGGCCTACGAGCAGTACTTC. Protein product: CSARQAGAYEQYF.

This sequence joins TRBV29-1 and TRBJ1-2; 11 bases map to TRBD1. Unmatched junction bases numbered 10, after V lost 5 bases and J lost 5 bases. Looked up from germline, CDR1 is SQVTM and CDR2 is ANQGSEA. The CDR3 has 15 amino acids. For the CDR3, the DNA is TGCAGCGTTCGGACAGGGGGCGTCGCGAGGTATGGCTACACCTTC. It specifies CSVRTGGVARYGYTF. Combining the CDR3 with reference TRBV29-1 and TRBJ1-2 gives the whole variable domain SAVISQKPSRDICQRGTSLTIQCQVDSQVTMMFWYRQQPGQSLTLIATANQGSEATYESGFVIDKFPISRPNLTFSTLTVSNMSPEDSSIYLCSVRTGGVARYGYTFGSGTRLTVV.

This rearrangement joins TRBV9 to TRBJ1-2; TRBD1 matches at 7 bases. Trimming took 4 bases from V and 3 from J; bases not matched to a gene: 9. The CDR3 runs to 15 residues. CDR1 and CDR2 (germline): SGDLS, YYNGEE. DNA for the CDR3: TGTGCCAGCAGCCCAGGGGGGAGAGGAGACTATGGCTACACCTTC. Translating it yields CASSPGGRGDYGYTF.

The chain is built from TRBV13 and TRBJ2-1, with 11 bases lining up with TRBD2. The CDR3 extends over 18 amino acids. Germline V gene data show CDR1 as PRHDT and CDR2 as FYEKMQ (reference sequence). V was clipped by 0 bases and J by 4 bases; unmatched bases: 8. The CDR3 reads CASSLGSSGGTLYNEQFF. The CDR3, as DNA: TGTGCCAGCAGCTTAGGGTCTAGCGGGGGGACCCTTTACAATGAGCAGTTCTTC.